Detailed here is one T cell receptor (beta chain). This clonotype was recorded a few times. No cognate antigen has been identified for it. Base qualities were left out, and no much larger clone turns up one base away. This record comes from a study of T cell repertoires in cytomegalovirus infection (dated by TCRdb to the late 2010s). About the investigation overall: Because public TCR beta signatures pointed to carriage of CMV infection together with the matching HLA type, the HLA type of each donor mattered for the analysis. Overall results and qualifications from the work: Cumulative frequency of public TCR beta family members discriminated carriers of CMV infection plus the relevant HLA type in this cohort and an independent approximately 340-donor cohort. The ex vivo response was dominated by HLA-C-restricted CMV-specific TCR beta clonotypes, which also provided the single most frequent clonotype in two of eight donors.

Sequencing was performed on an Illumina HiSeq 1500. The raw public reads went through TCRdb reprocessing: fastp at Q25, MiXCR clone calling, in-frame beta chains kept. Each record represents a unique CDR3 protein, reported with the most common genes and DNA among its rows. The sample yields fewer than 550,000 distinct CDR3 sequences; around 27% were counted once. Roughly an eighth of the sample goes to the ten largest clones. Including cysteine and phenylalanine, the CDR3 has 15 amino acids. The DNA shown is the 45-base CDR3, in frame from base 1. The germline V gene yields SGHVS for CDR1 and FNYEAQ for CDR2. V sheds 4 bases and J sheds 0 bases, leaving 11 bases between their ends.

Rearrangement joined TRBV7-6 to TRBJ2-3, with the D gene uncertain. The TCR was taken from a human donor in good health (CMV status not recorded). Some clones in this sample may be carry-over from other donors' samples. Sample: PBMCs. The base sequence is TGTGCCAGCAGCTACGACATCCCTAGCACAGATACGCAGTATTTT. Its protein is CASSYDIPSTDTQYF.